Listed below are T cell receptor beta chains from one sample, sequenced in a study of T-cell memory formation after mild COVID-19. TCRdb fed the 5' RACE reads into MiXCR, producing one record per CDR3 protein. The table shows around 300,000 distinct CDR3 sequences, with about 13% occurring only once. Sequences were obtained from PBMCs or a T cell subset sorted from them (not recorded which). These receptors originate from a young man who had mild COVID-19 (a few samples of this study predate the infection). Cell type and time point are not known. Each CDR3 is given with its conserved first and last residue. The order of the fields is clone size, V gene, J gene, D gene, CDR3 DNA, CDR3 protein. A D gene is named only where the DNA matches it firmly. Size values are once, few and many counts, or a class for expanded clones, and some rows have none.

.	TRBV10-3	TRBJ2-6	.	TGTGCCATCAGTGAGTCGAAGTCGCCAGGCCCCTCGGACGTCCTGACTTTC	CAISESKSPGPSDVLTF
.	TRBV4-3	TRBJ2-7	.	TGCGCCAGCAGCCTTCAACCGGGGACGGGGATATACGAGCAGTACTTC	CASSLQPGTGIYEQYF
few	TRBV25-1	TRBJ2-5	TRBD2	TGTGCCAGCAGCACCGGACTAGCGGGAATAAAAGAGACCCAGTACTTC	CASSTGLAGIKETQYF
few	TRBV5-1	TRBJ2-5	.	TGCGCCAGCAGCCCGGACGAGGGGGAGACCCAGTACTTC	CASSPDEGETQYF
.	TRBV7-9	TRBJ2-1	TRBD2	TGTGCCAGCACCGCCTCGACTAGCGGGGGTCCGATTAATTACAATGAGCAGTTCTTC	CASTASTSGGPINYNEQFF
many	TRBV12-3/TRBV12-4	TRBJ1-3	.	TGTGCCAGCAGTCCGTCGGCGGGTGGAAACACCATATATTTT	CASSPSAGGNTIYF
many	TRBV6-4	TRBJ2-3	.	TGTGCCAGCAGTGACTCGTCTAGCGCCACAGATACGCAGTATTTT	CASSDSSSATDTQYF
.	TRBV7-9	TRBJ2-7	.	TGTGCCAGCAGCTCCGGCTCGCCCGGGGACGAGCAGTACTTC	CASSSGSPGDEQYF
few	TRBV2	TRBJ2-3	TRBD1	TGTGCCAGCAAGACAGGGACAACCACAGATACGCAGTATTTT	CASKTGTTTDTQYF
few	TRBV30	TRBJ1-6	.	TGTGCCTGGGGTACAAATCATAATTCACCCCTCCACTTT	CAWGTNHNSPLHF
few	TRBV4-1	TRBJ1-1	.	TGCGCCAGCAGCCAAGACCCGGGGAGCTACACTGAAGCTTTCTTT	CASSQDPGSYTEAFF
once	TRBV7-9	TRBJ1-5	.	TGTGCCAGCAGTGCGGACGGAGGACAGCCCCAGCATTTT	CASSADGGQPQHF
.	TRBV2	TRBJ1-1	.	TGTGCCAGCGGCGTGGCGGCCGAAGCTTTCTTT	CASGVAAEAFF
.	TRBV4-2	TRBJ1-4	.	TGTGCCAGCAGCCGCCCACAGTCTAAGGGGGAAAAACTGTTTTTT	CASSRPQSKGEKLFF
.	TRBV6-5	TRBJ1-2	TRBD1	TGTGCCAGCAGTTACCTTCCAGCCACTACAGGGGACTATGGCTACACCTTC	CASSYLPATTGDYGYTF
few	TRBV7-3	TRBJ2-3	TRBD1	TGTGCCAGCAGCTTAATAAGGACAGGGCTTGATACGCAGTATTTT	CASSLIRTGLDTQYF
.	TRBV5-4	TRBJ2-1	.	TGTGCCAGCAGCTCCCCCGAGGCGAGCTACAATGAGCAGTTCTTC	CASSSPEASYNEQFF
many	TRBV4-2	TRBJ2-3	TRBD2	TGTGCCAGCAGCCAAGATCCCTCCGTCGGGGGGGCCTCAGATACGCAGTATTTT	CASSQDPSVGGASDTQYF
few	TRBV7-9	TRBJ2-6	.	TGTGCCAGCAGCCCCTTGGAGCCCACTGGGGCCAACGTCCTGACTTTC	CASSPLEPTGANVLTF
few	TRBV4-2	TRBJ2-1	TRBD2	TGTGCCAGCAGCCAAGAGGCGGGGGTCTACAATGAGCAGTTCTTC	CASSQEAGVYNEQFF
few	TRBV7-2	TRBJ2-7	TRBD2	TGTGCCAGCAGATACGGGACTAGCGGGGACGAGCAGTACTTC	CASRYGTSGDEQYF
.	TRBV28	TRBJ1-1	TRBD1	TGTGCCAGCAGAACCCCCGGGACAGGATACGAAGCTTTCTTT	CASRTPGTGYEAFF
.	TRBV12-3/TRBV12-4	TRBJ1-2	.	TGTGCCAGCAGACGAACCGGGGCCAGCTATGGCTACACCTTC	CASRRTGASYGYTF
.	TRBV25-1	TRBJ2-1	.	TGTGCCAGCACTCGCGCCGGGCGGGGTGGTGAGCAGTTCTTC	CASTRAGRGGEQFF
.	TRBV4-1	TRBJ2-5	.	TGCGCCAGCAGCCAAGAGACTAGTTTCCCTCGAGAGACCCAGTACTTC	CASSQETSFPRETQYF
many	TRBV7-3	TRBJ1-2	.	TGTGCCAGCAGCTTGGGGCCAGACTCTAACTATGGCTACACCTTC	CASSLGPDSNYGYTF
many	TRBV6-2/TRBV6-3	TRBJ2-5	.	TGTGCCAGCAGTTACTCCGGGACAACAGGGACCCAGTACTTC	CASSYSGTTGTQYF
.	TRBV7-2	TRBJ2-6	.	TGTGCCCGCAACATCCGGGGGGCTTCAGGGGCCAACGTCCTGACTTTC	CARNIRGASGANVLTF
.	TRBV6-5	TRBJ2-6	.	TGTGCCAGCAGTTTCGACAGCTCTGGGGCCAACGTCCTGACTTTC	CASSFDSSGANVLTF
.	TRBV5-4	TRBJ2-1	.	TGTGCCAGCAGCTCGACAGCGTCCAGTTACAATGAGCAGTTCTTC	CASSSTASSYNEQFF
.	TRBV20-1	TRBJ1-1	TRBD1	TGCAGTGCGCCGACAGGGGGGAACACTGAAGCTTTCTTT	CSAPTGGNTEAFF
few	TRBV5-1	TRBJ1-2	TRBD1	TGCGCCAGCAGCTTATATCCACCGGGACAGGGGTTGAGCTATGGCTACACCTTC	CASSLYPPGQGLSYGYTF
.	TRBV4-3	TRBJ2-7	.	TGCGCCAGCAGCCAAGATTTGGGGAGGAGCTCCTACGAGCAGTACTTC	CASSQDLGRSSYEQYF
many	TRBV20-1	TRBJ2-5	TRBD2	TGCAGTGCTAGAGATGGGGGGGAGGGGGAGACCCAGTACTTC	CSARDGGEGETQYF
few	TRBV18	TRBJ2-1	.	TGTGCCAGCTCACCACCGCAGGGCAGCAATGAGCAGTTCTTC	CASSPPQGSNEQFF
few	TRBV5-1	TRBJ2-7	TRBD1	TGCGCCAGCAGCTCCGACAGGGTCTACGAGCAGTACTTC	CASSSDRVYEQYF
.	TRBV5-4	TRBJ2-7	.	TGTGCCAGCAGCAGAACTCCCGCCGACGAGCAGTACTTC	CASSRTPADEQYF
.	TRBV18	TRBJ1-1	TRBD1	TGTGCCAGCTCCCCACGGGACAGGGGTTGGACTGAAGCTTTCTTT	CASSPRDRGWTEAFF
.	TRBV20-1	TRBJ2-3	TRBD2	TGCAGTATCTCCGGGGGGGTGGGTACGCAGTATTTT	CSISGGVGTQYF
few	TRBV6-5	TRBJ1-1	TRBD1	TGTGCCAGCAGAATCCTAGGACAGGGAACTGAAGCTTTCTTT	CASRILGQGTEAFF
few	TRBV6-2/TRBV6-3	TRBJ2-1	TRBD1	TGTGCCAGCAGTTACTCCGGGACAGGGGTTAATGAGCAGTTCTTC	CASSYSGTGVNEQFF
few	TRBV15	TRBJ2-7	TRBD1	TGTGCCACCAGCAGAGATCTTACAGGGGCAGGTTCCTACGAGCAGTACTTC	CATSRDLTGAGSYEQYF
.	TRBV27	TRBJ1-4	.	TGTGCCAGCAGTTCCCGGGACCCACGAGGGGAAAAACTGTTTTTT	CASSSRDPRGEKLFF
many	TRBV20-1	TRBJ2-4	.	TGCAGTGCTAGATTATCGGGGCTAGACATTTTC	CSARLSGLDIF
.	TRBV5-5	TRBJ1-1	.	TGTGCCAGCAGCTTCCTAGGGGACACTGAAGCTTTCTTT	CASSFLGDTEAFF
few	TRBV28	TRBJ2-3	.	TGTGCCAGCAGTCCATCCGCCGCGGGCGCCACAGATACGCAGTATTTT	CASSPSAAGATDTQYF
.	TRBV12-3/TRBV12-4	TRBJ1-2	.	TGTGCCAGCAGTTCCCGGGCTGGGTATGGCTACACCTTC	CASSSRAGYGYTF
many	TRBV11-2	TRBJ2-4	.	TGTGCCAGCAGCTTTGGGCAGCTAGCCAAAAACATTCAGTACTTC	CASSFGQLAKNIQYF
.	TRBV12-3/TRBV12-4	TRBJ1-6	.	TGTGCCAGCAGCCTGGACAGCCTTAATTCACCCCTCCACTTT	CASSLDSLNSPLHF
.	TRBV7-2	TRBJ2-1	.	TGTGCCAGCAGCTCCGAGGACAGTATGTGGCTCGGGCAGTTCTTC	CASSSEDSMWLGQFF
few	TRBV7-8	TRBJ2-7	.	TGTGCCAGCAGCTCTACCTACGGGGGCGTCGCCTACGAGCAGTACTTC	CASSSTYGGVAYEQYF
few	TRBV6-2/TRBV6-3	TRBJ2-5	TRBD1	TGTGCCAGCATCGACAGGGGTTCCGGTAGGACCCAGTACTTC	CASIDRGSGRTQYF
few	TRBV10-1	TRBJ1-1	TRBD1	TGCGCCAGCAGCGGACAGGAGAACACTGAAGCTTTCTTT	CASSGQENTEAFF
few	TRBV2	TRBJ2-2	.	TGTGCCAGCCTTGGGGGGGCGAGGACCGGGGAGCTGTTTTTT	CASLGGARTGELFF
many	TRBV7-2	TRBJ2-1	TRBD1	TGTGCCAGCAGCTTAGGGGGCGGGGACAGGGTACCGCAGTTCTTC	CASSLGGGDRVPQFF
.	TRBV7-2	TRBJ1-4	.	TGTGCCAGCAGCTTAGTGGGGACTGCAACTAATGAAAAACTGTTTTTT	CASSLVGTATNEKLFF
few	TRBV6-5	TRBJ2-6	TRBD2	TGTGCCAGCAGGTCTTTGGGACTAGGGCCCTCTGGGGCCAACGTCCTGACTTTC	CASRSLGLGPSGANVLTF